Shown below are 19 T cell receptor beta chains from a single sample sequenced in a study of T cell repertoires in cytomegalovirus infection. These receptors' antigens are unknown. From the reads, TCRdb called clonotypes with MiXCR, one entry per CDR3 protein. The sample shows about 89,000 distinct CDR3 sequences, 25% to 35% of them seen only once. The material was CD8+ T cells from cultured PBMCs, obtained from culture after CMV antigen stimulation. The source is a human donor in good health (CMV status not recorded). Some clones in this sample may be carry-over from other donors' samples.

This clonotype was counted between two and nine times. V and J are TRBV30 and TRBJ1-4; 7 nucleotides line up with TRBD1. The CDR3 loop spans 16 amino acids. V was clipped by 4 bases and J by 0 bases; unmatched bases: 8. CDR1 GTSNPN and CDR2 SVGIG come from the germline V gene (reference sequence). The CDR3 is CAWIHPGGATNEKLFF. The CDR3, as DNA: TGTGCCTGGATCCACCCAGGGGGAGCAACTAATGAAAAACTGTTTTTT.

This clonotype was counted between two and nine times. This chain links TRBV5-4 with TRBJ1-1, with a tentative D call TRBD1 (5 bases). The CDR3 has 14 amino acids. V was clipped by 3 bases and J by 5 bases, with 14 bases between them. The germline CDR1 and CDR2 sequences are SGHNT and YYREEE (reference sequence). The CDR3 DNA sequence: TGTGCCAGCAGCTCGGGGGGTCCAGTGACTGAAGCTTTCTTT. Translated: CASSSGGPVTEAFF. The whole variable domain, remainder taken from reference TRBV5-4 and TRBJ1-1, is ETGVTQSPTHLIKTRGQQVTLRCSSQSGHNTVSWYQQALGQGPQFIFQYYREEENGRGNFPPRFSGLQFPNYSSELNVNALELDDSALYLCASSSGGPVTEAFFGQGTRLTVV.

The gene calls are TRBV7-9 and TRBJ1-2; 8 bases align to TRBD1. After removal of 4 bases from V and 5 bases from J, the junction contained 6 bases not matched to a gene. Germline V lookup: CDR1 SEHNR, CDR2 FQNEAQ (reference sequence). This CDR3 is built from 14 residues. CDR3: CASSSGQGLYGYTF. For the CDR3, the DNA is TGTGCCAGCAGCTCTGGACAGGGCCTATATGGCTACACCTTC.

The CDR3 loop reads CASLDRYSTDTQYF. The CDR3 region has the DNA TGTGCCAGCCTCGACAGATATAGCACAGATACGCAGTATTTT. The V and J genes are TRBV2 and TRBJ2-3; maybe TRBD1 (5 bases). This CDR3 is 14 amino acids long. V was pared by 8 bases and J by 0 bases, with 12 bases between. Germline V CDR1 and CDR2: SNHLY, FYNNEI.

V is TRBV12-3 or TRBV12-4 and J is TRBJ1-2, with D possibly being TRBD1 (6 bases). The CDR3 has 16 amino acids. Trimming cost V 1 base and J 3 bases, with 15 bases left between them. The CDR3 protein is CASSLGGLGQDYGYTF. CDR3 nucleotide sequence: TGTGCCAGCAGTTTAGGCGGTTTGGGACAAGACTATGGCTACACCTTC.

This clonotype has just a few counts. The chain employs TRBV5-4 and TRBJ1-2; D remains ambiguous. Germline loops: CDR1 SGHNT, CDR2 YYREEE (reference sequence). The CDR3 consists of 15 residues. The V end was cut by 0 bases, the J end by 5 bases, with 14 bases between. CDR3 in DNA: TGTGCCAGCAGCTTGGGCGTCCCCTCCCTATATGGCTACACCTTC. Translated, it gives CASSLGVPSLYGYTF.

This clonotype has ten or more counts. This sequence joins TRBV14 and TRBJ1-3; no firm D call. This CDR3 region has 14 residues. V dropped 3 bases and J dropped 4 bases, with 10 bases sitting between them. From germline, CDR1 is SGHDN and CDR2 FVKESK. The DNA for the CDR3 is TGTGCCAGCAGCCACCGGACCCTGGGAAACACCATATATTTT. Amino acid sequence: CASSHRTLGNTIYF. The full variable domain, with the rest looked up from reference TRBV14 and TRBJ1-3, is EAGVTQFPSHSVIEKGQTVTLRCDPISGHDNLYWYRRVMGKEIKFLLHFVKESKQDESGMPNNRFLAERTGGTYSTLKVQPAELEDSGVYFCASSHRTLGNTIYFGEGSWLTVV.

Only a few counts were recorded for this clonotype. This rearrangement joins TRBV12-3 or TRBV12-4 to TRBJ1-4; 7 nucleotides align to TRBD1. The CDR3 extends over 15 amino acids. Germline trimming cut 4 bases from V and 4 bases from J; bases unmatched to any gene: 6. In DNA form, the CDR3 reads TGTGCCAGCAGTTATGGGGACAGAGTTAATGAAAAACTGTTTTTT. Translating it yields CASSYGDRVNEKLFF.

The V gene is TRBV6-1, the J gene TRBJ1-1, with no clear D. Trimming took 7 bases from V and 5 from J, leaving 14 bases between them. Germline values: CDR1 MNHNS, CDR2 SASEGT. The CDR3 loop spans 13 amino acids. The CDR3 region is CASNLGLGTEAFF. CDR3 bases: TGTGCCAGCAACCTGGGCTTGGGGACTGAAGCTTTCTTT.

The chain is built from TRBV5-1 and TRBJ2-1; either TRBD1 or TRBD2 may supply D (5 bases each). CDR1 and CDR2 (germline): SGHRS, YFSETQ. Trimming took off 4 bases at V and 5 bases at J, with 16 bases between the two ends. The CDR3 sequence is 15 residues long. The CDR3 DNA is TGCGCCAGCAGCACTACGCCGGGACCTAACAATGAGCAGTTCTTC. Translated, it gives CASSTTPGPNNEQFF.

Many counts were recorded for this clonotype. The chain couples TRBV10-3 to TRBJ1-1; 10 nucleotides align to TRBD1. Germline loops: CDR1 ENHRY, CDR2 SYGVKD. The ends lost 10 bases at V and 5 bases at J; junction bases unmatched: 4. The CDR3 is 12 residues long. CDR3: CATTGGATEAFF. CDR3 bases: TGTGCCACGACAGGGGGCGCGACTGAAGCTTTCTTT.

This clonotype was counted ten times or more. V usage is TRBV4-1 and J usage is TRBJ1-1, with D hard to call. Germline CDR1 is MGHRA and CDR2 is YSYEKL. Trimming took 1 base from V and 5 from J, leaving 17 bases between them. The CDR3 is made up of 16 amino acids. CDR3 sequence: CASSQGPDMGRTEAFF. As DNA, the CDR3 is TGCGCCAGCAGCCAAGGCCCTGACATGGGGAGGACTGAAGCTTTCTTT.

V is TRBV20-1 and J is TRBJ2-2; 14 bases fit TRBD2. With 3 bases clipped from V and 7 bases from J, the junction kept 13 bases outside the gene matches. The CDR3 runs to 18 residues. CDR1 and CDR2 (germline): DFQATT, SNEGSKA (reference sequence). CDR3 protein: CSASRPGLAGEQDGELFF. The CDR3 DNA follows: TGCAGTGCTAGTCGACCGGGACTAGCGGGGGAACAGGACGGGGAGCTGTTTTTT.

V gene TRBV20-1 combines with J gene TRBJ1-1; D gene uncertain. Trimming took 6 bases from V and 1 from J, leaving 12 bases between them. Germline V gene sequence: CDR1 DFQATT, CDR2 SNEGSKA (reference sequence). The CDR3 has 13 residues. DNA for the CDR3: TGCAGTGCCCTACCCTCAGGGAACACTGAAGCTTTCTTT. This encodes CSALPSGNTEAFF.

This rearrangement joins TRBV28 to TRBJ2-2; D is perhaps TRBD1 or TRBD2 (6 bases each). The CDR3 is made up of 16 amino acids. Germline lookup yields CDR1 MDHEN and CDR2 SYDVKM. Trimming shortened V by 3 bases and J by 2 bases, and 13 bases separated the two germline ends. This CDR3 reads CASSFYRGLNTGELFF. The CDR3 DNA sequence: TGTGCCAGCAGTTTCTATCGGGGGCTTAACACCGGGGAGCTGTTTTTT.

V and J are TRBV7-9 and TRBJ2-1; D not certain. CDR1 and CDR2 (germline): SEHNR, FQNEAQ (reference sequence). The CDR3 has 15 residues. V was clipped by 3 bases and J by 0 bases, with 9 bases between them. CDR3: CASSLSESSYNEQFF. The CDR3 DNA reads TGTGCCAGCAGCTTGTCCGAGAGCTCCTACAATGAGCAGTTCTTC.

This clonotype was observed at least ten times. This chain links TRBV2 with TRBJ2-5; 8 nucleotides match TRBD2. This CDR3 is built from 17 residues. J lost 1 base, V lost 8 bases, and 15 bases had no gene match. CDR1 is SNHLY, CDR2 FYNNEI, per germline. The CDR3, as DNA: TGTGCCAGCCGAGTCCACGGTGGCGGGGGGAGCCAAGAGACCCAGTACTTC. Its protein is CASRVHGGGGSQETQYF.

This CDR3 reads CASSSERGYTDTQYF. Written as DNA, the CDR3 is TGTGCCAGCAGCTCGGAGCGGGGGTACACAGATACGCAGTATTTT. V and J are TRBV11-2 and TRBJ2-3, with TRBD2 matching over 8 bases. V shed 4 bases and J 2 bases; nucleotides not matched to a gene: 5. The CDR3 is 15 amino acids. The V gene's germline CDR1 is SGHAT and CDR2 FQNNGV. Full variable domain (remainder filled in from reference TRBV11-2 and TRBJ2-3): EAGVAQSPRYKIIEKRQSVAFWCNPISGHATLYWYQQILGQGPKLLIQFQNNGVVDDSQLPKDRFSAERLKGVDSTLKIQPAKLEDSAVYLCASSSERGYTDTQYFGPGTRLTVL.

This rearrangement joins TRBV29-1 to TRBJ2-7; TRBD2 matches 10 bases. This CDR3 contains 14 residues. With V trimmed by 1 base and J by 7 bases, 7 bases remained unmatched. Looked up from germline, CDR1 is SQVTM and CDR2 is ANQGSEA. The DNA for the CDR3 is TGCAGCGTTGAAGTCGGTAGCGGGGGGTCTGAGCAGTACTTC. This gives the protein CSVEVGSGGSEQYF.